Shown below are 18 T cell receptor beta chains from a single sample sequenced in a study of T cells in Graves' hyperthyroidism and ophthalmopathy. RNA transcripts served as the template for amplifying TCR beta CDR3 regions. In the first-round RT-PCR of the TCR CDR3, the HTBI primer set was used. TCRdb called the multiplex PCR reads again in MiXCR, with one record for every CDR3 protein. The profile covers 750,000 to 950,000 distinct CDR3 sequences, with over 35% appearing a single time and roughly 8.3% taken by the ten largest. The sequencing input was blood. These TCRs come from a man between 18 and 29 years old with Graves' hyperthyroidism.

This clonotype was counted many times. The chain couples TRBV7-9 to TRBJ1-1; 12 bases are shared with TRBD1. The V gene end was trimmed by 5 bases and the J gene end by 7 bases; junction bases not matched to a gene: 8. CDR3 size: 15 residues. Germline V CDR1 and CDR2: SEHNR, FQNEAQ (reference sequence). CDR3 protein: CASSLGQGAGNEAFF. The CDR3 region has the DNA TGTGCCAGCAGCCTGGGACAGGGGGCTGGCAATGAAGCTTTCTTT.

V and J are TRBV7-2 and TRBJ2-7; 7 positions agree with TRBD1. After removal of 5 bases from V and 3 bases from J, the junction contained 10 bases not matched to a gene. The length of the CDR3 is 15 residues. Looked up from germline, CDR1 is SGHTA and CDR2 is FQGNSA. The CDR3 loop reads CASSLTTGPFYEQYF. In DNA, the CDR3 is TGTGCCAGCAGCCTTACGACAGGGCCTTTCTACGAGCAGTACTTC.

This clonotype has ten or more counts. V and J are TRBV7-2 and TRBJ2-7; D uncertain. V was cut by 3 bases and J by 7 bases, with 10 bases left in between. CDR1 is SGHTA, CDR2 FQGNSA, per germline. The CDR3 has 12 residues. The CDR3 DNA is TGTGCCAGCAGCTTCAAGGAGAGGGAGCAGTACTTC. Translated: CASSFKEREQYF.

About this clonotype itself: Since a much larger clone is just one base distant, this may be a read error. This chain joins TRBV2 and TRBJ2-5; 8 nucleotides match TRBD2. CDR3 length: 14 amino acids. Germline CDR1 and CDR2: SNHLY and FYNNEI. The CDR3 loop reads CASITGGGGEAQYF. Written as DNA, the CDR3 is TGTGCCAGCATAACGGGAGGGGGAGGAGAGGCCCAGTACTTC.

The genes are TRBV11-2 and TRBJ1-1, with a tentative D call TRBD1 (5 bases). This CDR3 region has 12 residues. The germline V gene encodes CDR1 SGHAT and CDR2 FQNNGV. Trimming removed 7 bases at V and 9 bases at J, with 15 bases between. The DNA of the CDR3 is TGTGCCAGCACCAGACGGGACGTTCAAGCTTTCTTT. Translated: CASTRRDVQAFF. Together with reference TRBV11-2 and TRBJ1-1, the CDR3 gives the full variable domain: EAGVAQSPRYKIIEKRQSVAFWCNPISGHATLYWYQQILGQGPKLLIQFQNNGVVDDSQLPKDRFSAERLKGVDSTLKIQPAKLEDSAVYLCASTRRDVQAFFGQGTRLTVV.

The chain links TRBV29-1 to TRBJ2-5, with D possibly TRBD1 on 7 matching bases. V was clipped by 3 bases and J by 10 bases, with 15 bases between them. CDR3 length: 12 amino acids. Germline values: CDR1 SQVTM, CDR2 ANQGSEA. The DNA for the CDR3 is TGCAGCGTTGAGGGGGGAACAGGGGTCCAGTACTTC. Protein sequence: CSVEGGTGVQYF.

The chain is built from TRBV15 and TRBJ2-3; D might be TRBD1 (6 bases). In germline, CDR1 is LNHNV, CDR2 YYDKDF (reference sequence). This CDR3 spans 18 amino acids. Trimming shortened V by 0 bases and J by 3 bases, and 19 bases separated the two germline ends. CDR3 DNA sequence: TGTGCCACCAGCAGAGATCCCCCGCGGGCAGGGGAGACAGATACGCAGTATTTT. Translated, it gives CATSRDPPRAGETDTQYF. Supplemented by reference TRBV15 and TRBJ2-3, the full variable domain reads DAMVIQNPRYQVTQFGKPVTLSCSQTLNHNVMYWYQQKSSQAPKLLFHYYDKDFNNEADTPDNFQSRRPNTSFCFLDIRSPGLGDTAMYLCATSRDPPRAGETDTQYFGPGTRLTVL.

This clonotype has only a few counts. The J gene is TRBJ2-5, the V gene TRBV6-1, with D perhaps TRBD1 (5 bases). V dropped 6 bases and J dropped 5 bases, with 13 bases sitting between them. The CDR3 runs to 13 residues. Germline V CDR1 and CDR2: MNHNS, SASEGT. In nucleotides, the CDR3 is TGTGCCAGCAGGACAGACTTTCGGGAGACCCAGTACTTC. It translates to CASRTDFRETQYF.

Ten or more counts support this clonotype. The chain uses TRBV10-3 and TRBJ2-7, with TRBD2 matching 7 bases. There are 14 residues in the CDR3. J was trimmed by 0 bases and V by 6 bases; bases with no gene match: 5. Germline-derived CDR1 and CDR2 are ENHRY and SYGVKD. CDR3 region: CAIRGGRDSYEQYF. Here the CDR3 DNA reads TGTGCCATCAGGGGGGGGAGGGACTCCTACGAGCAGTACTTC.

CDR3 sequence: CATQEPNTGELFF. CDR3 coding DNA: TGTGCCACACAGGAGCCGAACACCGGGGAGCTGTTTTTT. J is TRBJ2-2 and V is TRBV10-3; TRBD1 is a possible D gene (5 bases). The CDR3 has 13 amino acids. The germline gives CDR1 ENHRY, CDR2 SYGVKD. Between the trimmed V and J ends, which lost 10 bases and 0 bases, there was a span of 9 bases.

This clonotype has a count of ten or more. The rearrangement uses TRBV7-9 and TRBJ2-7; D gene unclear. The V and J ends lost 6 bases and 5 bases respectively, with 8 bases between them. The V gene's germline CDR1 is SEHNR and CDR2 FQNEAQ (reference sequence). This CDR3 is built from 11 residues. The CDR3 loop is CASSHEDEQYF. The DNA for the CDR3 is TGTGCCAGCAGTCATGAAGACGAGCAGTACTTC.

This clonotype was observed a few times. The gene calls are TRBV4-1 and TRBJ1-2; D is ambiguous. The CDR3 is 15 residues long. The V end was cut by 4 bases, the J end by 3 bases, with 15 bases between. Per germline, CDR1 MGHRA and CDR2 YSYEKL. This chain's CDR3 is CASSLLRRNHYGYTF. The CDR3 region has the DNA TGCGCCAGCAGCCTCCTTCGACGGAATCACTATGGCTACACCTTC.

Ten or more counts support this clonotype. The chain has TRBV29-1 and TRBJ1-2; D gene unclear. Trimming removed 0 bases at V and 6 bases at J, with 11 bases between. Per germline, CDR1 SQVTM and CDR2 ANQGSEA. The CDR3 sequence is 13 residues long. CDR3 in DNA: TGCAGCGTTGAAGATATAGGGAGAGATGGCTACACCTTC. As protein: CSVEDIGRDGYTF. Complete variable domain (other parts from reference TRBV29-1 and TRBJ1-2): SAVISQKPSRDICQRGTSLTIQCQVDSQVTMMFWYRQQPGQSLTLIATANQGSEATYESGFVIDKFPISRPNLTFSTLTVSNMSPEDSSIYLCSVEDIGRDGYTFGSGTRLTVV.

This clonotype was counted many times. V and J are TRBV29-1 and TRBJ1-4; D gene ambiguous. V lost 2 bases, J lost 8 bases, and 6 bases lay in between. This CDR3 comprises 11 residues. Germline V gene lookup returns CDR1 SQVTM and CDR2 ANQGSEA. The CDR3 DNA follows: TGCAGCGTTGAACTGGGAGAAAAACTGTTTTTT. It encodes CSVELGEKLFF.

The CDR3 loop is CASSDPGQLSPYEQYF. CDR3 nucleotide sequence: TGTGCCAGCAGTGACCCGGGACAGCTCTCTCCGTACGAGCAGTACTTC. The gene calls are TRBV7-9 and TRBJ2-7; 7 nucleotides align to TRBD1. The germline V gene has CDR1 SEHNR and CDR2 FQNEAQ (reference sequence). The CDR3 is 16 residues long. After removal of 6 bases from V and 4 bases from J, the junction contained 15 bases not matched to a gene.

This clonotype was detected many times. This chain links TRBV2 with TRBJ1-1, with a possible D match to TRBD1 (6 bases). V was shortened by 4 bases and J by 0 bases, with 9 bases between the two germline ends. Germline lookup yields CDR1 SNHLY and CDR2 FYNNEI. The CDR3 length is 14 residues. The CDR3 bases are TGTGCCAGCAGTGGCGGACAGTTGAACACTGAAGCTTTCTTT. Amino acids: CASSGGQLNTEAFF.

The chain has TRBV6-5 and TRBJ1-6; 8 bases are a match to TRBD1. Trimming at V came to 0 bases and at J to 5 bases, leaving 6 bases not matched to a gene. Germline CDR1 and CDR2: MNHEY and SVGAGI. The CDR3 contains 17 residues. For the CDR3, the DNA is TGTGCCAGCAGTTACTCCGGGACAGGCATAAATAATTCACCCCTCCACTTT. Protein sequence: CASSYSGTGINNSPLHF.

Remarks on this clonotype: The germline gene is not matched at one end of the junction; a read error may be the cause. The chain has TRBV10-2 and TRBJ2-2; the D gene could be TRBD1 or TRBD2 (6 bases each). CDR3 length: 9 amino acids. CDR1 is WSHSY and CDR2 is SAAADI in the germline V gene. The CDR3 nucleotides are TGCGCCAGCAGTGATCGGGGGCTTTTT. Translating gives CASSDRGLF.